This TCR beta chain was recorded in a study of radiotherapy plus CTLA-4 blockade in lung cancer. At the level of the study: With 31% of patients having disease control, objective responses were seen in roughly 19%.

Some clones are missing from TCRdb's copy, which holds only in-frame ones; the method was immunoSEQ multiplex PCR. The sample comprises tens of thousands of clones, around 78% of which are singletons, and under 4.5% rests with the top ten. Focal radiation was given together with CTLA-4 blockade (ipilimumab) to patients with chemo-refractory metastatic non-small-cell lung cancer. Germline V CDR1 and CDR2: SQVTM, ANQGSEA. CDR3 length equals 13 residues. As regards this clone: As yet, its antigen is unknown. One junction end does not reproduce the germline sequence, and a read error may be involved. The sample carries other DNA sequences with the same CDR3.

Findings of the study overall: There was expansion of tumor-derived TCR clones in blood after radiotherapy plus ipilimumab. How blood T cell clones changed early, along with interferon-beta, reportedly forecast response best.

V gene TRBV29-1 combines with J gene TRBJ2-5, with 7 bases lining up with TRBD1. The receptor comes from a human donor with non-small cell lung cancer who had a partial response to radiotherapy plus ipilimumab. Some clones in this sample may be carry-over from other donors' samples. Sequencing used peripheral blood, obtained from a patient treated with radiotherapy plus ipilimumab. CDR3 DNA sequence: TGCAGTGTTGATAGGGGGCGAAGGGAGACCCAGTACTTC. Protein sequence: CSVDRGRRETQYF. The full variable domain, completed using reference TRBV29-1 and TRBJ2-5, is SAVISQKPSRDICQRGTSLTIQCQVDSQVTMMFWYRQQPGQSLTLIATANQGSEATYESGFVIDKFPISRPNLTFSTLTVSNMSPEDSSIYLCSVDRGRRETQYFGPGTRLLVL.